This T cell receptor (beta chain) was recovered during a study of OX40 agonist ivuxolimab in advanced cancers. Study background: With a range of roughly 20 to 80, age averaged 60 years, and around 80% were male.

The table lists this clone with a count of one. Its antigen is not identified. Overall study findings and caveats: In CD8+ T cells, expanded clones were on average more numerous than in CD4+.

Trimming removed 4 bases at V and 1 base at J, with 11 bases between. Germline loops: CDR1 SGHDT, CDR2 YYEEEE. The CDR3 is 14 residues long. Data came from immunoSEQ multiplex PCR; TCRdb stores just in-frame clones and leaves some out. The sample carries tens of thousands of clones, 92% recorded once. The rearrangement links TRBV5-6 to TRBJ1-1; D remains unclear. The clonotype comes from an adult with an advanced solid tumor such as melanoma, head and neck, liver or kidney cancer. The sequences come from CD4+ or CD8+ T cells sorted from blood, collected in a trial of the OX40 agonist ivuxolimab. The CDR3 sequence: CASSKRRQNTEAFF. As DNA, the CDR3 is TGTGCCAGCAGCAAACGACGACAGAACACTGAAGCTTTCTTT.